The 22 T cell receptor beta chains reported below all come from one sample, sequenced in a study of blood T cell repertoires in COVID-19. This table comes from immunoSEQ multiplex PCR, and its TCRdb copy is limited to in-frame clones, with some not included. This table has tens of thousands of clones, about 86% appearing once. Source material: peripheral blood. These receptors were obtained from a man between 65 and 79 years old with acute or convalescent COVID-19.

J is TRBJ2-1 and V is TRBV7-7, with TRBD2 identical over 8 bases. CDR3 size: 15 residues. V shed 5 bases and J 7 bases; nucleotides not matched to a gene: 10. Germline V gene sequence: CDR1 SSHAT, CDR2 FNYEAQ (reference sequence). Here the CDR3 reads CASSPGSGRGNEQFF. The CDR3 nucleotides read TGTGCCAGCAGCCCGGGGAGCGGGAGAGGTAATGAGCAGTTCTTC.

V usage is TRBV6-5 and J usage is TRBJ1-6; 9 bases line up with TRBD1. Germline V gene sequence: CDR1 MNHEY, CDR2 SVGAGI. Unmatched junction bases numbered 3, after V lost 6 bases and J lost 6 bases. The CDR3 totals 14 residues. The CDR3 spells CASSGGQGNSPLHF. In DNA form, the CDR3 reads TGTGCCAGCAGCGGGGGACAGGGTAATTCACCCCTCCACTTT.

The V call is TRBV25-1, the J call TRBJ1-4; tentatively, D is TRBD1 (6 bases). CDR3 size: 13 residues. V was pared by 10 bases and J by 3 bases, with 12 bases between. CDR1 is MGHDK, CDR2 SYGVNS, per germline. CDR3 amino acids: CATTGTANEKLFF. In nucleotides, the CDR3 is TGTGCCACCACAGGGACGGCTAATGAAAAACTGTTTTTT.

This clone appeared a few times. The V and J genes are TRBV18 and TRBJ2-4; D perhaps matches TRBD2 (6 bases). Trimming stripped 3 bases from V and 9 bases from J, with 21 bases between. Germline-derived CDR1 and CDR2 are KGHSH and LQKENI. The CDR3 spans 16 residues. DNA for the CDR3: TGTGCCAGCTCACCTGAGGCAGGAGGGGAATGGGTCATTCAGTACTTC. It encodes CASSPEAGGEWVIQYF.

The genes are TRBV27 and TRBJ2-5; 8 bases are shared with TRBD1. The trim removed 6 bases at V and 5 bases at J, leaving 8 bases unmatched. CDR3 length equals 14 residues. The V gene's germline CDR1 is MNHEY and CDR2 SMNVEV (reference sequence). The CDR3 here is CASRARQGPETQYF. The DNA for the CDR3 is TGTGCCAGCAGGGCCCGACAGGGGCCGGAGACCCAGTACTTC.

V gene TRBV15 combines with J gene TRBJ2-3; D gene unclear. Trimming cost V 0 bases and J 2 bases, with 12 bases left between them. The CDR3 is 16 residues long. Germline assignment: CDR1 LNHNV and CDR2 YYDKDF (reference sequence). The CDR3 here is CATSRDRPGPTDTQYF. The DNA for the CDR3 is TGTGCCACCAGCAGAGATCGCCCAGGCCCCACAGATACGCAGTATTTT.

The rearrangement joins TRBV19 to TRBJ2-5; tentatively, D is TRBD1 (6 bases). The CDR3 contains 15 residues. The germline V and J ends were trimmed by 3 bases and 5 bases, with 16 bases remaining between them. The germline gives CDR1 LNHDA, CDR2 SQIVND (reference sequence). The CDR3 reads CASSMRDIETETQYF. The CDR3 coding sequence is TGTGCCAGTAGTATGAGGGACATAGAGACTGAGACCCAGTACTTC. The full variable domain, with the rest looked up from reference TRBV19 and TRBJ2-5, is DGGITQSPKYLFRKEGQNVTLSCEQNLNHDAMYWYRQDPGQGLRLIYYSQIVNDFQKGDIAEGYSVSREKKESFPLTVTSAQKNPTAFYLCASSMRDIETETQYFGPGTRLLVL.

V and J are TRBV27 and TRBJ2-7, with TRBD2 matching over 9 bases. The CDR3 covers 14 residues. Trimming removed 5 bases from V and 5 bases from J; junction bases left unmatched: 7. Germline V CDR1 and CDR2: MNHEY, SMNVEV (reference sequence). CDR3 sequence: CASSISSGEDEQYF. Written as DNA, the CDR3 is TGTGCCAGCAGTATTTCTAGCGGGGAAGACGAGCAGTACTTC.

The chain is built from TRBV24-1 and TRBJ2-1, with D uncertain. The V end lost 4 bases, the J end lost 0 bases, and 12 bases lay between the germline ends. This CDR3 is built from 16 residues. The germline CDR1 and CDR2 sequences are KGHDR and SFDVKD. The CDR3: CATSEALSSSYNEQFF. The CDR3 bases are TGTGCCACCAGTGAAGCCCTATCGAGCTCCTACAATGAGCAGTTCTTC.

The J gene is TRBJ2-7, the V gene TRBV6-5; maybe TRBD2 (7 bases). The CDR3 extends over 14 amino acids. Deletions cut 5 bases from V and 4 bases from J, with 15 bases between. Germline assignment: CDR1 MNHEY and CDR2 SVGAGI. CDR3 region: CASSSGTSPYEQYF. The DNA of the CDR3 is TGTGCCAGCAGTAGCGGGACAAGCCCTTACGAGCAGTACTTC.

The rearrangement joins TRBV7-2 to TRBJ2-1; D gene uncertain. V was cut by 7 bases and J by 4 bases, with 11 bases left in between. Germline-derived CDR1 and CDR2 are SGHTA and FQGNSA. The CDR3 is 13 amino acids. DNA for the CDR3: TGTGCCAGCACCCTTTCCCTTTACAATGAGCAGTTCTTC. This translates into CASTLSLYNEQFF. Supplemented by reference TRBV7-2 and TRBJ2-1, the full variable domain reads GAGVSQSPSNKVTEKGKDVELRCDPISGHTALYWYRQSLGQGLEFLIYFQGNSAPDKSGLPSDRFSAERTGGSVSTLTIQRTQQEDSAVYLCASTLSLYNEQFFGPGTRLTVL.

The chain is built from TRBV10-3 and TRBJ2-3; 7 bases match TRBD2. The CDR3 has 14 residues. Germline loops: CDR1 ENHRY, CDR2 SYGVKD. With 3 bases clipped from V and 4 bases from J, the junction kept 4 bases outside the gene matches. DNA of the CDR3: TGTGCCATCAGTGACGTGCGGGAGCCAGATACGCAGTATTTT. As protein: CAISDVREPDTQYF.

The genes are TRBV28 and TRBJ2-7; D might be TRBD1 (6 bases). V was pared by 6 bases and J by 2 bases, with 17 bases between. The CDR3 is 15 amino acids. Per the germline V gene, CDR1 is MDHEN and CDR2 is SYDVKM. CDR3 loop: CASRTGTSSPYEQYF. The CDR3, as DNA: TGTGCCAGCAGGACCGGGACATCCTCTCCCTACGAGCAGTACTTC.

This clone was seen once. The V and J genes are TRBV19 and TRBJ1-2; 10 positions agree with TRBD1. V shed 2 bases, J shed 8 bases, and the junction held 8 bases outside the gene matches. Per germline, CDR1 LNHDA and CDR2 SQIVND (reference sequence). The CDR3 runs 15 residues. CDR3 nucleotide sequence: TGTGCCAGTAGTATACCGGGACAGGGGTCGGGCGGCTACACCTTC. Translating it yields CASSIPGQGSGGYTF.

This chain links TRBV18 with TRBJ2-3, with a weak D call TRBD2 (5 bases). Germline CDR1 reads KGHSH; CDR2 reads LQKENI. This CDR3 is 13 amino acids long. V was cut by 3 bases and J by 7 bases, with 11 bases left in between. CDR3 in DNA: TGTGCCAGCTCACCTGCGGGTGGAAATACGCAGTATTTT. The encoded protein is CASSPAGGNTQYF.

The sample holds many counts of this clone. The chain carries TRBV7-9 and TRBJ2-7, with TRBD2 matching 7 bases. Per germline, CDR1 SEHNR and CDR2 FQNEAQ (reference sequence). The V gene end was trimmed by 4 bases and the J gene end by 6 bases; junction bases not matched to a gene: 9. This CDR3 region has 14 residues. The CDR3 nucleotides read TGTGCCAGCAGCTCGTACATTTCGGGGGGCGAGCAGTACTTC. Residues: CASSSYISGGEQYF.

The chain employs TRBV5-4 and TRBJ2-7; 10 bases fit TRBD2. This CDR3 is built from 13 residues. Germline lookup yields CDR1 SGHNT and CDR2 YYREEE (reference sequence). The V gene end was trimmed by 4 bases and the J gene end by 6 bases; junction bases not matched to a gene: 4. The CDR3 DNA reads TGTGCCAGCAGCCTAGCGGGAGTGATCGAGCAGTACTTC. Protein: CASSLAGVIEQYF.

The chain recombines TRBV6-6 with TRBJ2-7; TRBD2 aligns across 7 bases. Germline CDR1 and CDR2: MNHNY and SVGAGI (reference sequence). J was trimmed by 7 bases and V by 6 bases; bases with no gene match: 6. The CDR3 contains 12 residues. The CDR3 DNA is TGTGCCAGCAGCTCCCGGGGGGAGGAGCAGTACTTC. Its translation is CASSSRGEEQYF.

The chain is built from TRBV7-2 and TRBJ1-3, with D perhaps TRBD1 (6 bases). This CDR3 is built from 15 residues. Trimming cost V 6 bases and J 1 base, with 13 bases left between them. Germline values: CDR1 SGHTA, CDR2 FQGNSA. This CDR3 reads CASRVAQGSGNTIYF. The CDR3 nucleotides are TGTGCCAGCAGGGTAGCACAGGGATCTGGAAACACCATATATTTT.

The chain has TRBV19 and TRBJ1-1; D perhaps matches TRBD1 (6 bases). The V gene's germline CDR1 is LNHDA and CDR2 SQIVND (reference sequence). Deletions cut 2 bases from V and 5 bases from J, with 9 bases between. The CDR3 is 13 amino acids. In DNA, the CDR3 is TGTGCCAGTAGTATAAGGCAGGGGACTGAAGCTTTCTTT. Its protein product is CASSIRQGTEAFF.

This clone was detected only a few times. The J gene is TRBJ2-7, the V gene TRBV2; D is perhaps TRBD2 (6 bases). The length of the CDR3 is 15 residues. The V end lost 3 bases, the J end lost 0 bases, and 12 bases lay between the germline ends. Germline CDR1 SNHLY, CDR2 FYNNEI. The CDR3 loop is CASSDIRRASYEQYF. CDR3 nucleotide sequence: TGTGCCAGCAGTGATATCCGGAGGGCCTCCTACGAGCAGTACTTC.

In regard to this clone: Sequence at one end of the junction differs from germline and may be a read error. V gene TRBV5-1 combines with J gene TRBJ2-5, with D possibly being TRBD2 (6 bases). Germline values: CDR1 SGHRS, CDR2 YFSETQ. The CDR3 is 14 amino acids. The CDR3 nucleotides read TGCGCCAGCAGCCCAACTAGCCTGCAAGCGACCCAGTACTTC. It codes for CASSPTSLQATQYF.